This T cell receptor (beta chain) was captured in a study of glioma-infiltrating T cells (TCRdb year 2016). For the wider study: Sequencing of TCR alpha- and beta-chain repertoires was performed on glioma tissue, on non-neoplastic brain tissue, and on matched peripheral blood mononuclear cells. To measure divergence between tissue and blood T-cell populations, each tissue-infiltrating repertoire was compared with the peripheral blood repertoire of the same patient. Three low-grade glioma patients, several primary glioblastoma patients and three non-glioma patients contributing non-neoplastic brain tissue were included in the paired cohort.

The iRepertoire nested amplicon-rescue multiplex PCR (arm-PCR) platform was used to amplify TCR alpha and beta CDR3 regions from RNA. For one-step reverse transcription and amplification, roughly 100-450 ng of tissue mRNA or PBMC total RNA was used as input. After bead purification, a secondary multiplex PCR added Illumina adapters, and libraries were gel-purified between 200 and 400 bp. The libraries contained internal 6-nucleotide barcodes that were used for demultiplexing. Sequencing of the libraries was done on an Illumina MiSeq using 2x220 or 2x250 nucleotide paired-end reads. Processing in the source paper ran as follows. Paired reads were merged using FLASH 1.2.11 and were aligned to the GRCh37 human genome using BWA-MEM, after which TRA and TRB reads were extracted. An IMGT-derived reference of cassette sequences and CDR3 motifs, with pseudogenes included, was used for V and J assignment. Reads were translated in three frames, and productive CDR3s were defined as those with a C...FGXG motif and no stop codons. Clonotypes were defined as unique combinations of V-J cassette pair and CDR3 amino acid sequence. Reads were filtered by Hamming distance, thresholded by each sample's sequence error rate in mapped regions. TCRdb passed the public sequencing reads through fastp at Q25 and MiXCR, retaining productive beta sequences. Identical CDR3 protein sequences are pooled into one entry, listed with their most common genes and DNA. The V and J calls follow TCRdb's processing rather than the paper's. The sample records roughly 200,000 distinct CDR3 sequences, around 42% of which are singletons. The biggest ten clones account for 5.2% of the sample.

The investigation overall reported the following: Group comparisons were based on small numbers of patients: three non-neoplastic, three low-grade glioma and several glioblastoma patients. Very few CDR3 sequences were shared between tissue and blood, attributed to high CDR3 diversity and limited sampling. VJ-independent divergence between tissue and blood was found to be below expectation in non-neoplastic patients but above expectation in all gliomas, particularly low-grade gliomas.

The CDR3 measures 13 amino acids from cysteine to phenylalanine. Just CDR3 DNA is preserved here, 39 bases in frame from base 1. The germline V gene yields SNHLY for CDR1 and FYNNEI for CDR2. V drops 6 bases and J drops 6 bases, leaving 15 bases in between. This clonotype was found many times. Its antigen is not yet known. Nothing much larger sits one base from this clone, and base qualities are not available. The chain joins TRBV2 to TRBJ2-7; TRBD1 might be the D gene, on 6 matching bases. This sequence originates from a human donor with low-grade glioma or glioblastoma, undergoing nonglioma brain surgery, or in good health (not recorded which). Sequencing was performed on glioma tissue, nonneoplastic brain tissue, or PBMCs (not recorded which). The CDR3 region: CASRTWGQSEQYF. The DNA sequence reads TGTGCCAGCAGGACCTGGGGACAAAGCGAGCAGTACTTC.